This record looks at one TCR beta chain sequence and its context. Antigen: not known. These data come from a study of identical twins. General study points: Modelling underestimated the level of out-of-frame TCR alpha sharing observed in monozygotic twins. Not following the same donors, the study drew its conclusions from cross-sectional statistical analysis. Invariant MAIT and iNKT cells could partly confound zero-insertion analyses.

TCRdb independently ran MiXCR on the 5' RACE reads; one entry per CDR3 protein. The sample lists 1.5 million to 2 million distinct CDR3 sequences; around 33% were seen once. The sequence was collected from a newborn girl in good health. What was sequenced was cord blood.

Written as DNA, the CDR3 is TGCAGTGCGTGGGACTTCTGGATTAAGGCCCAGTACTTC. It is translated as CSAWDFWIKAQYF. The chain couples TRBV20-1 to TRBJ2-5; a possible D gene is TRBD2 (6 bases). V gave up 6 bases and J gave up 9 bases, with 20 bases separating them. Germline CDR1 is DFQATT and CDR2 is SNEGSKA (reference sequence). This CDR3 is 13 amino acids long.